The rows below give T cell receptor beta chains drawn from one sample of a study of blood T cell repertoires in COVID-19. Some clones are missing from TCRdb's copy, which holds only in-frame ones; the method was immunoSEQ multiplex PCR. The sample consists of approximately 97,000 clones, 90% of them appearing once. The sequencing input was peripheral blood. The receptors come from a man aged 60 to 75 with acute or convalescent COVID-19. Both conserved end residues are part of each CDR3. D genes are given only for firm matches. The size field is filled for only some rows; it gives once, few, many or a size class.

clone size	V gene	J gene	D gene	CDR3 protein	CDR3 DNA
-	TRBV3-1/TRBV3-2	TRBJ2-7	-	CASSPGLLTEQYF	TGTGCCAGCAGCCCGGGACTTCTAACCGAGCAGTACTTC
few	TRBV7-9	TRBJ1-2	TRBD1	CASSSGTGDYGYTF	TGTGCCAGCAGCTCCGGGACAGGGGATTATGGCTACACCTTC
-	TRBV19	TRBJ2-2	TRBD1	CASSTTGGRGTGELFF	TGTGCCAGTAGTACTACAGGGGGCCGGGGCACCGGGGAGCTGTTTTTT
-	TRBV18	TRBJ1-5	-	CASSPSRERGQPQHF	TGTGCCAGCTCACCAAGCCGGGAGCGGGGTCAGCCCCAGCATTTT
-	TRBV3-1/TRBV3-2	TRBJ1-6	-	CASIWLRGINSF	TGTGCCAGCATCTGGCTACGGGGGATTAATTCCTTT
once	TRBV19	TRBJ1-1	-	CASSIGTATEAFF	TGTGCCAGTAGTATAGGGACAGCTACGGAAGCTTTCTTT
-	TRBV9	TRBJ1-2	-	CASSVVGLGNYGYTF	TGTGCCAGCAGCGTAGTAGGACTGGGGAACTATGGCTACACCTTC
once	TRBV25-1	TRBJ1-2	-	CASSESLRLGGYTF	TGTGCCAGCAGTGAATCCCTCCGGCTAGGAGGCTACACCTTC
-	TRBV5-1	TRBJ2-3	-	CASTKTNLGDTQYF	TGCGCCAGCACTAAGACAAACCTTGGGGATACGCAGTATTTT
-	TRBV6-2/TRBV6-3	TRBJ1-1	-	CASSPPGWRRDTEAFF	TGTGCCAGCAGCCCCCCCGGGTGGAGACGGGACACTGAAGCTTTCTTT
-	TRBV3-1/TRBV3-2	TRBJ1-4	-	CASSRPSSGTYEEKLFF	TGTGCCAGCAGCCGCCCATCCTCCGGGACATACGAGGAAAAACTGTTTTTT
-	TRBV7-2	TRBJ1-2	TRBD1	CASSPGGLGYGYTF	TGTGCCAGCAGCCCAGGGGGTCTGGGGTATGGCTACACCTTC
once	TRBV6-1	TRBJ2-3	TRBD1	CASSERRQGADTQYF	TGTGCCAGCAGTGAACGGCGACAGGGTGCAGATACGCAGTATTTT
-	TRBV5-4	TRBJ2-5	-	CASSSQGWETQYF	TGTGCCAGCAGTTCTCAGGGATGGGAGACCCAGTACTTC
-	TRBV19	TRBJ1-1	-	CASSADRMNTEAFF	TGTGCCAGTAGTGCCGACAGAATGAACACTGAAGCTTTCTTT
-	TRBV3-1/TRBV3-2	TRBJ2-3	TRBD2	CASSQDAGGRTDTQYF	TGTGCCAGCAGCCAAGATGCGGGGGGGCGTACGGATACGCAGTATTTT
once	TRBV4-1	TRBJ2-5	-	CASSPRQNQETQYF	TGCGCCAGCAGCCCACGACAGAACCAAGAGACCCAGTACTTC
few	TRBV27	TRBJ2-7	-	CASSLFAAGGYEQYF	TGTGCCAGCAGTTTATTTGCGGCCGGCGGGTACGAGCAGTACTTC